This TCR beta chain was sequenced during a study of cytomegalovirus exposure and HLA in healthy donors (dated by TCRdb to about 2017). Background for the entire study: According to an earlier analysis of 587 of the donors, 150 million to 200 million T cells yielded roughly 110 million unique TCR beta sequences and about 300 Gb of sequence data. Class I and class II HLA loci were covered by the typing at four-digit resolution. Besides the first cohort of roughly 660 subjects, a separate validation cohort made up of about 120 different subjects was used. The study aimed to test whether cataloging public T cell receptors could reveal signatures of past pathogen exposure. The study used immunosequencing to profile the T cell repertoires of approximately 690 subjects and linked those repertoires to cytomegalovirus serostatus. About five DR-DQ haplotypes were treated as single units for association and clustering because of strong linkage in the cohort. An earlier analysis of around 580 of the donors used high-throughput TCR beta sequencing to judge whether each TCR beta V gene segment behaved as functional or pseudogenic. Of the 300 to 400 genotyped donors, roughly 80% fell in the genetic ancestry cluster associated with self-reported Caucasian donors. An early release covering 550 to 650 HLA-typed donors comprised roughly 300 gigabases of sequencing data and 85 million to 100 million unique TCR sequences. Rather than using new phenotypic data, the later analysis identified candidate immune exposures from TCR beta sequences and from how often those sequences occurred across donors. A later genetic analysis took genome-wide SNP genotypes for about 65% of the 666 donors and used that subset as a discovery cohort. To predict cytomegalovirus infection status, the study brought together high-throughput TCR immunosequencing, statistical association of individual TCRs with disease status, and machine learning. Donor age, sex, ethnicity and CMV serostatus were collected together with the repertoire data. In a later analysis, previously published TCR beta repertoires from 666 donors were re-analyzed and high-resolution HLA genotyping was added so that TCR occurrence patterns could be studied. The number of donors typed differed by locus, with roughly 620-640 for A, B, C, DRB1 and DQB1, roughly 550 for DQA1, about 610 for DPA1, and around 450 for DPB1. Among roughly 400 genotyped donors of the cohort, an average of about 240,000 unique TCR beta nucleotide sequences was sequenced per donor, of which approximately 19% were non-productive. All discovery cohort repertoires had been generated using a single sequencing platform. Beyond this particular receptor, the publication reports: While some public TCRs were present in many individuals, most TCR sequences turned up only very rarely across donors. The cohort was sequenced for TCR beta chains only, and without alpha or paired-chain data the features that could be detected were limited. Because HLA typing was missing for some donors at each locus, association tests included only the typed subset. In both the original and validation cohorts, the classifier was reported to diagnose cytomegalovirus status with high specificity and sensitivity. A later genetic analysis associated a missense DCLRE1C variant with V-gene and J-gene trimming of TCR beta chains, and an independent cohort replicated the association. Linkage disequilibrium might explain the correlated functional status among segregating V segments, but an unknown experimental factor could not be excluded. The only immune exposure information available for the cohort was CMV serostatus. Specific HLA alleles were associated with about 17,000 TCR beta sequences at a false discovery rate of 0.05 in a later analysis. Some IMGT-functional V segments, including TRBV6-2 and TRBV6-3, could not be told apart with the 87-base-pair reads, so those segments were excluded. Roughly uniform sequencing depth across donors was assumed in presence/absence analyses, although this assumption may not hold. A total of 150 or so TCR beta chains were listed by the study as associated with cytomegalovirus. A later analysis found that TCR association rates varied across HLA loci, with DRB1 alleles showing the most associated TCRs and HLA-C alleles the fewest. Because counts were too low, some 17 rarely observed V segments, including chromosome 9 orphons, were left out of the earlier analysis of about 500 of the donors. A few of the identified cytomegalovirus-associated TCR beta chains were confirmed in vitro to be specific for cytomegalovirus antigens. When HLA alleles, especially DR and DQ, strongly co-occurred, attributing TCR associations to individual alleles was difficult. A group of highly shared sequence variants was considered likely to be a technical artifact of the sequencing pipeline. A further reported finding was that TCR beta sequences accurately predicted the HLA-A and HLA-B alleles for most subjects in the first cohort. In a later analysis, several top co-occurrence clusters were reported to appear linked to parvovirus B19, influenza, CMV and Epstein-Barr virus. According to a later genetic analysis, donors in an Asian-associated ancestry cluster had fewer N-insertions in productive TCRs than the approximately 710-donor mean. A later analysis found that most CMV-associated TCR beta chains appeared HLA-restricted, with HLA associations seemingly driven largely by CMV exposure. Compared with equally common non-associated chains, HLA-associated TCR beta chains in a later analysis were more clonally expanded and had lower generation probabilities. The authors suggested that the approach could potentially be extended to other disease states and immunological phenotypes. In an earlier analysis of some 500 of the donors, most TCR beta V segments appeared in productive rearrangements about 87% or about 30% of the time, broadly matching IMGT annotations.

Libraries were built with the immunoSEQ multiplex PCR assay. For the multiplex PCR, a mixture combining 60 forward primers for TCR Vbeta segments and 13 reverse primers for TCR Jbeta segments was used. The CDR3 region of rearranged TCR beta genes was amplified from genomic DNA by a multiplex PCR assay. On the Illumina HiSeq System, the amplified TCR beta libraries were sequenced as 87-base-pair reads. For the original study's pipeline: A later analysis tallied roughly 80 million unique TCR beta chains across the 610 or so repertoires, and around 12 million of those chains were shared by two or more donors. A nearest-neighbor algorithm error-corrected the raw reads and collapsed the reads into unique sequences, merging closely related sequences to remove PCR and sequencing errors. V, D and J gene segments were assigned by aligning CDR3 sequences to IMGT reference sequences. For a sequence to be retained, a match of at least six nucleotides was required to both a V gene segment and a J gene segment. Rearrangements were called productive when the CDR3 lacked stop codons and stayed in frame with V and J; all others were non-productive. Following IMGT convention, CDR3 was defined as the stretch from the second conserved V-encoded cysteine up to the conserved J-encoded phenylalanine. In an earlier analysis of more than 550 of the donors, sequences lacking an unambiguous match to a single V gene segment were excluded. An earlier analysis of 587 of the donors called V segments functional above 56.7% productive rearrangements and segregating when the between-donor standard deviation exceeded 5%. A statistical classification framework was developed to diagnose cytomegalovirus status using the catalog of TCR beta chain sequences. In a later analysis, TCR nucleotide sequences were compared against IMGT/GENE-DB human TR gene sequences so that V and J genes could be assigned. In a later analysis, CDR3 sequences and most-parsimonious VDJ recombination scenarios were assigned using the TCRdist pipeline. A later analysis defined each TCR beta chain by its CDR3 amino acid sequence plus V-gene family, and excluded reads lacking a unique V-gene family. To address suspected cross-contamination and a sequencing artifact, a later analysis removed roughly 640 highly shared, low-generation-probability nucleotide sequences. In a later analysis, a clonal expansion index for each public chain was calculated from normalized within-repertoire ranks of inferred template counts. Generation probabilities in a later analysis came from a VDJ recombination model fitted to out-of-frame rearrangements, and those results were checked against IGoR. In a later analysis, hypergeometric tests were used to score TCR-TCR, TCR-HLA and TCR-CMV co-occurrence, with a repertoire-size bias correction applied to TCR pairs. In a later analysis, false discovery rates were estimated by permuting HLA or CMV assignments 20 times. In a later analysis, co-occurring TCRs were grouped using DBSCAN, with TCRdist sequence similarity added in when clustering inside HLA-allele-positive subsets. Repertoires with fewer than 30,000 or more than 120,000 public chains, plus five repertoires with anomalous nucleotide sharing, were excluded from co-occurrence clustering. TCRdb retrieved this table from immuneACCESS and kept in-frame rearrangements only. Not all clones are present; in checked studies, unresolved V genes account for under half, and no reason is known for the remainder. The V and J calls and the clone size are those of that table, but D and trimming were determined from the DNA. In this sample the table shows some 120,000 clones, roughly 73% of which occur a single time. More than 4.5% of the sample belongs to the ten largest clones.

Inclusive of the bounding cysteine and phenylalanine, the CDR3 is 17 residues long. The retained sequence is limited to the CDR3, 51 bases, with the frame set at the first base. V is pared back by 1 base and J by 2 bases, with 17 bases lying between the germline termini. Taken from the germline V gene, the CDR1 and CDR2 loops are SGHNT and YENEEA. The cohort consisted of 666 healthy bone marrow donors. At the time of sampling, all cohort members were nominally healthy, though unrecorded immune exposures were likely present. The donor was CMV seropositive and belonged to the group of 270 or so seropositive cohort members. A peripheral blood sample was provided by each donor, and peripheral blood mononuclear cells were used for TCR beta sequencing. Genomic DNA was extracted from the blood cell samples with the Qiagen DNeasy Blood Extraction Kit. Concerning this clone itself: This clone's antigen is unknown. No base quality information exists; no much larger clone differs at one position.

The clonotype originates from a man aged 55-75 years in good health and CMV-seropositive. Sequenced material: PBMCs. The rearrangement joined TRBV11-3 to TRBJ2-5, with no D gene named confidently. The DNA sequence is TGTGCCAGCAGCTTAGGCCTCTTACGTAGTGCGCAAGAGACCCAGTACTTC. Its coded protein is CASSLGLLRSAQETQYF.